The 23 T cell receptor beta chains presented below share a single source sample, sequenced in a study of T cell changes during pregnancy in multiple sclerosis (dated by TCRdb to between 2017 and 2020). Library prep was done by the immunoSEQ multiplex PCR assay. TCRdb re-hosts the immuneACCESS table, in-frame sequences only. Its copies lack some clones; in the studies checked, an unresolved V gene accounts for under half of them, and the cause for the rest is not known. This sample gives approximately 92,000 clones in total; 90% to 95% of them show up just once. The top ten constitute over 0.85% of the sample. This specimen was peripheral blood, taken after pregnancy. These receptors were collected from a female donor with multiple sclerosis, enrolled in a pregnancy study.

This CDR3 is CASTDAGSSYNEQFF. CDR3 nucleotide sequence: TGTGCCAGCACCGACGCGGGAAGCTCCTACAATGAGCAGTTCTTC. The chain links TRBV2 to TRBJ2-1, with D perhaps TRBD2 (6 bases). CDR1 and CDR2 from the germline V gene are SNHLY and FYNNEI. V dropped 7 bases and J dropped 0 bases, with 13 bases sitting between them. The CDR3 spans 15 residues.

This clone has just a few counts. The rearrangement uses TRBV6-1 and TRBJ1-5, with unresolved D. CDR3 length equals 15 residues. V was clipped by 5 bases and J by 0 bases, with 11 bases between them. Germline V gives CDR1 MNHNS, CDR2 SASEGT. The CDR3 sequence: CASSFRQLSNQPQHF. The DNA for the CDR3 is TGTGCCAGCAGTTTTCGACAACTTAGCAATCAGCCCCAGCATTTT.

The V call is TRBV5-5, the J call TRBJ2-5, with 8 nucleotides matching TRBD2. The germline V gene encodes CDR1 SGHKS and CDR2 YYEKEE (reference sequence). The CDR3 length is 16 residues. The V segment lost 0 bases and the J segment 1 base; nucleotides outside the gene matches: 5. CDR3 nucleotide sequence: TGTGCCAGCAGCTTGGGGACGGGACTAGTCCAAGAGACCCAGTACTTC. Its translation: CASSLGTGLVQETQYF.

The chain combines TRBV14 with TRBJ1-1, with D unclear. Germline V gene data show CDR1 as SGHDN and CDR2 as FVKESK. Trimming shortened V by 3 bases and J by 6 bases, and 11 bases separated the two germline ends. The CDR3 is 13 amino acids. The CDR3 DNA reads TGTGCCAGCAGCCACGTCCCGGGATCTGAAGCTTTCTTT. It is translated as CASSHVPGSEAFF.

CDR3: CASSEWTGSDTQYF. In DNA form, the CDR3 reads TGTGCCAGCAGTGAATGGACAGGGAGCGATACGCAGTATTTT. The V call is TRBV6-1, the J call TRBJ2-3; 8 bases agree with TRBD1. The germline gives CDR1 MNHNS, CDR2 SASEGT. CDR3 length equals 14 residues. V shed 2 bases, J shed 6 bases, and the junction held 4 bases outside the gene matches.

This rearrangement joins TRBV19 to TRBJ2-1; D is uncertain. The ends were cut back, 1 base at V and 8 bases at J, with 9 bases in the middle. The CDR3 spans 13 residues. Germline V gene data show CDR1 as LNHDA and CDR2 as SQIVND (reference sequence). In DNA form, the CDR3 reads TGTGCCAGTAGTATAGGTAGCTCCTATGAGCAGTTCTTC. Residues: CASSIGSSYEQFF.

This clone was observed once. The chain couples TRBV19 to TRBJ1-5; 9 bases agree with TRBD1. The CDR3 extends over 15 amino acids. From germline, CDR1 is LNHDA and CDR2 SQIVND (reference sequence). J was trimmed by 3 bases and V by 3 bases; bases with no gene match: 3. The CDR3 region is CASSMTGGFNQPQHF. The CDR3 DNA reads as TGTGCCAGTAGTATGACAGGGGGTTTCAATCAGCCCCAGCATTTT.

A note on this clone: The CDR3 carries no conserved terminal phenylalanine or tryptophan, so it likely arises from a read error. The DNA is omitted, as the CDR3 cannot be located on it reliably, and the CDR3 follows TCRdb's listing. The CDR3 loop reads CASSLEGLALAVI. This chain joins TRBV7-8 and TRBJ2-7; no DNA check was done on the table's D call, TRBD2. Germline assignment: CDR1 SGHVS and CDR2 FQNEAQ. The CDR3 is 13 amino acids long, termini counted.

This clone occurred once. CDR3 bases: TGTGCCAGCAGTTTGCGAAATCCCCGGACTAGCGCGGGCACAGATACGCAGTATTTT. Translated, it gives CASSLRNPRTSAGTDTQYF. This chain joins TRBV27 and TRBJ2-3; the match to TRBD2 covers 9 bases. With V trimmed by 3 bases and J by 1 base, 14 bases remained unmatched. Germline assignment: CDR1 MNHEY and CDR2 SMNVEV (reference sequence). The CDR3 runs to 19 residues.

V usage is TRBV9 and J usage is TRBJ1-4, with 7 bases that match TRBD1. Germline V gene data show CDR1 as SGDLS and CDR2 as YYNGEE. V gave up 5 bases and J gave up 5 bases; unmatched junction bases: 9. There are 15 residues in the CDR3. The CDR3 DNA reads TGTGCCAGCAGTGTCCAGACAGGGAAAAATGAAAAACTGTTTTTT. Protein sequence: CASSVQTGKNEKLFF.

V is TRBV5-3 and J is TRBJ2-3, with D possibly being TRBD2 (5 bases). TRBV5-3 belongs to the ORF category, with a function that is uncertain. The CDR3 is 17 residues long. V shed 3 bases and J shed 0 bases, with 17 bases lying between them. The CDR3 loop is CARSSDSENPSTDTQYF. The DNA of the CDR3 is TGTGCCAGAAGCTCGGACTCAGAAAACCCTAGCACAGATACGCAGTATTTT.

This sequence joins TRBV5-1 and TRBJ2-5; a weak D match, TRBD2 (7 bases). The germline gives CDR1 SGHRS, CDR2 YFSETQ. Between the trimmed V and J ends, which lost 4 bases and 8 bases, there was a span of 21 bases. This CDR3 is 15 amino acids long. CDR3 region: CASSAGQTAGDTQYF. CDR3 sequence (DNA): TGCGCCAGCAGCGCTGGACAGACTGCGGGGGATACCCAGTACTTC.

J is TRBJ1-4 and V is TRBV15; D gene uncertain. The CDR3 has 17 residues. V lost 2 bases, J lost 3 bases, and 16 bases lay in between. The germline CDR1 and CDR2 sequences are LNHNV and YYDKDF (reference sequence). CDR3 amino acids: CATSRSGLPRPNEKLFF. CDR3 DNA sequence: TGTGCCACCAGCAGATCCGGACTCCCAAGGCCTAATGAAAAACTGTTTTTT.

The chain employs TRBV5-1 and TRBJ1-4; 7 bases map to TRBD1. Losses at the gene ends were 4 bases for V and 7 bases for J; bases not matched to a gene: 10. CDR1 is SGHRS, CDR2 YFSETQ, per germline. This CDR3 contains 15 residues. In DNA form, the CDR3 reads TGCGCCAGCAGCATCCACAGGGGAAGTGTTGAAAAACTGTTTTTT. As protein: CASSIHRGSVEKLFF.

The chain joins TRBV27 to TRBJ1-1, with 9 positions matching TRBD1. Germline-derived CDR1 and CDR2 are MNHEY and SMNVEV (reference sequence). V shed 5 bases, J shed 5 bases, and the junction held 6 bases outside the gene matches. The CDR3 extends over 14 amino acids. CDR3 protein: CASSLSGTGTEAFF. The CDR3 bases are TGTGCCAGCAGTCTTTCAGGGACAGGGACTGAAGCTTTCTTT.

This chain's CDR3 is CASQQGIYGYTF. DNA of the CDR3: TGTGCCAGTCAACAGGGCATCTATGGCTACACCTTC. V usage is TRBV19 and J usage is TRBJ1-2; TRBD1 might be the D (6 bases). Trimming took off 8 bases at V and 4 bases at J, with 11 bases between the two ends. CDR1 is LNHDA and CDR2 is SQIVND in the germline V gene (reference sequence). CDR3 length equals 12 residues.

This chain uses TRBV4-3 with TRBJ1-2; TRBD1 matches at 7 bases. The CDR3 contains 15 residues. Germline CDR1 is LGHNA and CDR2 is YSLEER. Germline trimming cut 4 bases from V and 2 bases from J; bases unmatched to any gene: 7. The CDR3: CASSRATGSNYGYTF. The CDR3 nucleotides are TGCGCCAGCAGCCGGGCGACAGGGTCCAACTATGGCTACACCTTC.

The V gene is TRBV5-5, the J gene TRBJ1-1; 9 bases fit TRBD1. The ends lost 4 bases at V and 3 bases at J; junction bases unmatched: 4. This CDR3 has 14 residues. Germline assignment: CDR1 SGHKS and CDR2 YYEKEE (reference sequence). CDR3 DNA: TGTGCCAGCAGCCCGGGACAGGGTTACACTGAAGCTTTCTTT. This encodes CASSPGQGYTEAFF.

This clone has just one count. V gene TRBV13 combines with J gene TRBJ2-7; 14 nucleotides align to TRBD2. Germline-derived CDR1 and CDR2 are PRHDT and FYEKMQ (reference sequence). The V segment lost 5 bases and the J segment 3 bases; nucleotides outside the gene matches: 3. The CDR3 spans 15 residues. CDR3 region: CASSPGTSGGYEQYF. Here the CDR3 DNA reads TGTGCCAGCAGCCCCGGGACTAGCGGGGGCTACGAGCAGTACTTC.

The CDR3 nucleotides are TGTGCCAGCAGCCAGGGACAGGGCGGCACCGGGGAGCTGTTTTTT. As protein: CASSQGQGGTGELFF. The rearrangement links TRBV9 to TRBJ2-2, with 9 bases aligning to TRBD1. Germline CDR1 SGDLS, CDR2 YYNGEE. The CDR3 runs 15 residues. With 4 bases clipped from V and 4 bases from J, the junction kept 5 bases outside the gene matches.

This chain joins TRBV5-1 and TRBJ1-1; 9 bases agree with TRBD1. J lost 6 bases, V lost 1 base, and 13 bases had no gene match. The germline V gene has CDR1 SGHRS and CDR2 YFSETQ. This CDR3 has 17 amino acids. The CDR3 nucleotides read TGCGCCAGCAGCTTGTCCCACCGGACAGGGGTCGCCCCTGAAGCTTTCTTT. Its translation: CASSLSHRTGVAPEAFF.

This clone was seen just once. The chain joins TRBV14 to TRBJ1-4, with D unclear. Per germline, CDR1 SGHDN and CDR2 FVKESK. With 1 base removed from V and 8 bases from J, the gap between germline ends came to 5 bases. The CDR3 loop spans 12 amino acids. DNA for the CDR3: TGTGCCAGCAGCCAAGTTGGCGAAAAACTGTTTTTT. This codes for CASSQVGEKLFF.

V usage is TRBV25-1 and J usage is TRBJ2-2; D is possibly TRBD2 (5 bases). The V gene's germline CDR1 is MGHDK and CDR2 SYGVNS. The CDR3 extends over 13 amino acids. Trimming shortened V by 5 bases and J by 6 bases, and 10 bases separated the two germline ends. CDR3 nucleotide sequence: TGTGCCAGCAGTAGGGTCGGGGCCGGGGAGCTGTTTTTT. This codes for CASSRVGAGELFF.